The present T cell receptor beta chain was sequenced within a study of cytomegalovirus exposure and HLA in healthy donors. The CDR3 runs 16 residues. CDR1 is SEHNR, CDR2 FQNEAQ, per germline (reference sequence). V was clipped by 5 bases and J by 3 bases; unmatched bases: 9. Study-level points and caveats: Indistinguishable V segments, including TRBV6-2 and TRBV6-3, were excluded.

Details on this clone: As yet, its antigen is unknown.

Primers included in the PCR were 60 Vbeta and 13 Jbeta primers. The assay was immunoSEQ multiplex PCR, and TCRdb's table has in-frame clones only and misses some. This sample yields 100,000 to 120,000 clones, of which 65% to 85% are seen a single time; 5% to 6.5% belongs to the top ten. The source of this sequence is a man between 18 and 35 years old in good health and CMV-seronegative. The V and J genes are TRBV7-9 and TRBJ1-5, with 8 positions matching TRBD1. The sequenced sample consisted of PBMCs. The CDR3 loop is CASSKTGTGINQPQHF. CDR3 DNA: TGTGCCAGCAGCAAAACCGGGACAGGAATCAATCAGCCCCAGCATTTT.